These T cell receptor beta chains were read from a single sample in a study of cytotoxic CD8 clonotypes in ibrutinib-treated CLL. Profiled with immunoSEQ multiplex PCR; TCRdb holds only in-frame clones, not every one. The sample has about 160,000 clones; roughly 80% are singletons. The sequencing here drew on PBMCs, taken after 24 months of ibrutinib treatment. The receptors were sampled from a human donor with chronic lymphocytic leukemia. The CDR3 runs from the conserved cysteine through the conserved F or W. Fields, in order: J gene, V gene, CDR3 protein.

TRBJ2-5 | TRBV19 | CASSRGDKQETQYF
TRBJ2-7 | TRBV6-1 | CASSEGGVPYEQYF
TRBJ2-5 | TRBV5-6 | CASSWDNGYQETQYF
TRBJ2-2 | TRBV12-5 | CASRLAGDTGELFF
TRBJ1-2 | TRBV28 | CASSPGRVLYGYTF
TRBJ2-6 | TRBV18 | CASLCSLGTGGAGANVLTF
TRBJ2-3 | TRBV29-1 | CSVAGLAGTSTDTQYF
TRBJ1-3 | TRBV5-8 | CASSLRQRNSGNTIYF
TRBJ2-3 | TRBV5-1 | CASSLGSTGPTDTQYF
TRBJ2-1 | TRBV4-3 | CASSQDLGRGQFF
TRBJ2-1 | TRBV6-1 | CASSEALTGSYNEQFF
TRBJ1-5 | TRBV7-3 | CASRQYRGEDNQPQHF
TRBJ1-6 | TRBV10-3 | CAISGTGNSPLHF
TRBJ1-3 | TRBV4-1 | CASSQGRGLGNTIYF
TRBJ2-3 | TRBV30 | CAWSSGGLGGDTQYF
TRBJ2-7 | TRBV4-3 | CASSQGIKWRDSPSYEQYF
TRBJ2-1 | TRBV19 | CASKWGEEQFF
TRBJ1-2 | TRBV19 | CASNHRLPSYGYTF
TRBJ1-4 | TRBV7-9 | CASSQTATYNEKLFF